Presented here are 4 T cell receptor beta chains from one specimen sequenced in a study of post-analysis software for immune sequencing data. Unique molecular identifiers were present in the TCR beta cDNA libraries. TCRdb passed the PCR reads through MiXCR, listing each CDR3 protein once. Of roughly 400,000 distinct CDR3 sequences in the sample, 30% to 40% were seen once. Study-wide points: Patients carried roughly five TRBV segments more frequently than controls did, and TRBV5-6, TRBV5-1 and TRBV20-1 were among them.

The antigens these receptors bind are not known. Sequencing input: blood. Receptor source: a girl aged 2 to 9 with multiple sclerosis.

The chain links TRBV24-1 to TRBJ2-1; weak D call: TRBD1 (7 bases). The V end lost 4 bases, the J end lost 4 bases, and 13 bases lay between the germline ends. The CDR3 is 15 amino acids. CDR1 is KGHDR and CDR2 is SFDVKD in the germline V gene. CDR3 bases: TGTGCCACCAGTGAGGAGGGACAGCAGTACAATGAGCAGTTCTTC. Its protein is CATSEEGQQYNEQFF.

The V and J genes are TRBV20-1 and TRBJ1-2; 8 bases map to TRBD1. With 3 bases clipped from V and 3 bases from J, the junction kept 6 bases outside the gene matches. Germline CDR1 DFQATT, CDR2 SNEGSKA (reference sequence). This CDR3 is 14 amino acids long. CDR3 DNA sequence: TGCAGTGCTAGGGAACAGGGGGTTTACTATGGCTACACCTTC. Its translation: CSAREQGVYYGYTF.

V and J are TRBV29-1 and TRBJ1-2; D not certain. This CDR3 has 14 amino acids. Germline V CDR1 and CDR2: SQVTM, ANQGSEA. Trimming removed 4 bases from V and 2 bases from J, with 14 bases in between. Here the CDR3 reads CSVVTGIGNYGYTF. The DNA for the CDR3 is TGCAGCGTTGTCACGGGCATCGGGAACTATGGCTACACCTTC.

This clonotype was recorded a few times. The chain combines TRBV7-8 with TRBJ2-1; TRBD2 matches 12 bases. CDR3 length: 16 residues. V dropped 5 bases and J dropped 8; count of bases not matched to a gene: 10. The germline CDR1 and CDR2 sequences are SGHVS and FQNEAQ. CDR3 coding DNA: TGTGCCAGCAGCGCTCCTCTAGCGGGGGGGCCGGATGAGCAGTTCTTC. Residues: CASSAPLAGGPDEQFF. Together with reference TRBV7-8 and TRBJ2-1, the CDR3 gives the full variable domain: GAGVSQSPRYKVAKRGQDVALRCDPISGHVSLFWYQQALGQGPEFLTYFQNEAQLDKSGLPSDRFFAERPEGSVSTLKIQRTQQEDSAVYLCASSAPLAGGPDEQFFGPGTRLTVL.